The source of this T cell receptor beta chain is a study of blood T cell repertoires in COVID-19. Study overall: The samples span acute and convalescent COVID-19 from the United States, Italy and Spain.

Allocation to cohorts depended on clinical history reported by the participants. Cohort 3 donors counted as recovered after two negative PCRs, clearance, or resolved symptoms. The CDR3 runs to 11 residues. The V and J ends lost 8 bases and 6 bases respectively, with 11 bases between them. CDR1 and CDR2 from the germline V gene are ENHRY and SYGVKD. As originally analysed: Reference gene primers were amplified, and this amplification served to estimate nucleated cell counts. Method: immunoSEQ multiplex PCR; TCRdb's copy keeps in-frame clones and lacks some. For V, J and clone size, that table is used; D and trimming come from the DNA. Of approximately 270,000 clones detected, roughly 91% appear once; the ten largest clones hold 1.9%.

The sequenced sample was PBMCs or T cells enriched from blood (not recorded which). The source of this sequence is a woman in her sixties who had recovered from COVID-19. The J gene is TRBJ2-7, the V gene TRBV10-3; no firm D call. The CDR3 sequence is CAIEQDFEQYF. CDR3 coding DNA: TGTGCCATCGAGCAGGATTTCGAGCAGTACTTC.